One and the same sample provided the 6 T cell receptor beta chains below, sequenced in a study of Ad26.COV2.S vaccination and SARS-CoV-2 variants (dated by TCRdb to about 2021). The treatment or condition label, as the study defines it: 15 to 20 received Ad26.COV2.S at low or high dose, single or two shots; 5 received placebo; per-sample allocation not given. For vaccine and placebo recipients, repertoires were sequenced using samples collected on day 63 after the first injection. Library preparation was by the immunoSEQ multiplex PCR assay. The immuneACCESS repertoire file appears here via TCRdb, limited to in-frame rearrangements. These files lack a portion of the clones; in checked studies, under half of the deficit traces to unresolved V genes, and the cause of the others is not known. The sample table shows approximately 450,000 clones, and over 75% are seen once. About 12% of the sample is held by the ten biggest clonotypes.

The material was peripheral blood, obtained in a trial of Ad26.COV2.S vaccine versus placebo. The receptors were gathered from a person between 18 and 65 years old who received the Ad26.COV2.S COVID-19 vaccine or a placebo.

The chain recombines TRBV30 with TRBJ2-3; the D gene is possibly TRBD1 (7 bases). The CDR3 has 12 residues. The V gene's germline CDR1 is GTSNPN and CDR2 SVGIG (reference sequence). Trimming cost V 4 bases and J 5 bases, with 10 bases left between them. This CDR3 reads CAWNQGGDTQYF. CDR3 nucleotides: TGTGCCTGGAACCAGGGGGGAGATACGCAGTATTTT.

As DNA, the CDR3 is TGCGCCAGCAGCCCGGGACAGGCGAGGGAAAAACTGTTTTTT. This sequence encodes CASSPGQAREKLFF. The chain uses TRBV5-1 and TRBJ1-4; TRBD1 aligns across 8 bases. The CDR3 spans 14 residues. V lost 4 bases and J lost 8; bases outside the gene matches: 7. From germline, CDR1 is SGHRS and CDR2 YFSETQ.

The V and J genes are TRBV5-1 and TRBJ2-1; 7 bases are shared with TRBD1. The CDR3 runs 15 residues. Trimming took 4 bases from V and 0 from J; bases not matched to a gene: 4. The germline V gene has CDR1 SGHRS and CDR2 YFSETQ. CDR3 sequence reads: CASSAQGNSYNEQFF. CDR3 sequence (DNA): TGCGCCAGCAGCGCACAGGGGAACTCCTACAATGAGCAGTTCTTC.

The genes are TRBV2 and TRBJ2-7; D is possibly TRBD1 or TRBD2 (5 bases each). V was clipped by 5 bases and J by 4 bases, with 12 bases between them. This CDR3 contains 13 residues. Germline V gene lookup returns CDR1 SNHLY and CDR2 FYNNEI. This chain's CDR3 is CASSTDGAYEQYF. CDR3 nucleotide sequence: TGTGCCAGCAGTACCGACGGGGCATACGAGCAGTACTTC.

The rearrangement links TRBV23-1 to TRBJ2-1; D ambiguous. TRBV23-1 is an ORF, and what it does is uncertain. The CDR3 is 17 residues long. The ends were cut back, 2 bases at V and 0 bases at J, with 14 bases in the middle. DNA for the CDR3: TGCGCCAGCAGTCAAACCCCTGGCAGAGGCTCCTACAATGAGCAGTTCTTC. Its protein is CASSQTPGRGSYNEQFF.

This sequence joins TRBV7-8 and TRBJ2-7; no definite D call. The CDR3 has 13 amino acids. Germline CDR1 and CDR2: SGHVS and FQNEAQ. Trimming shortened V by 1 base and J by 3 bases, and 7 bases separated the two germline ends. The CDR3, as DNA: TGTGCCAGCAGCTTAGGGCAGGACTACGAGCAGTACTTC. Its protein is CASSLGQDYEQYF.